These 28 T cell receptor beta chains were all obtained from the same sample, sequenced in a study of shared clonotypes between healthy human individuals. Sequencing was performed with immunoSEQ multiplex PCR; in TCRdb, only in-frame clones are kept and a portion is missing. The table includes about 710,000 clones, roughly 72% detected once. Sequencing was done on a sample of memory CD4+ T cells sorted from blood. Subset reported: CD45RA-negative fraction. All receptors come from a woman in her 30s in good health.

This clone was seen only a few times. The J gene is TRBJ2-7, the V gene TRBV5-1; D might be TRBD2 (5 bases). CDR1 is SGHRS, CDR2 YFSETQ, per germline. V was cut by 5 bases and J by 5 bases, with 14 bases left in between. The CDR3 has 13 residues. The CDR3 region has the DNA TGCGCCAGCAGTCAACCCGGGAATAACGAGCAGTACTTC. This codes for CASSQPGNNEQYF.

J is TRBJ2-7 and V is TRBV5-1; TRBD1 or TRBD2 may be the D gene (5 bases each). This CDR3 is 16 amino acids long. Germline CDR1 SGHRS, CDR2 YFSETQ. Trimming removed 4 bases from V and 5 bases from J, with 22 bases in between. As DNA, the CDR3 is TGCGCCAGCAGCCCCTATGGGGGAACTCTAAGCAACGAGCAGTACTTC. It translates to CASSPYGGTLSNEQYF. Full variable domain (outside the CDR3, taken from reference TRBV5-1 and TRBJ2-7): KAGVTQTPRYLIKTRGQQVTLSCSPISGHRSVSWYQQTPGQGLQFLFEYFSETQRNKGNFPGRFSGRQFSNSRSEMNVSTLELGDSALYLCASSPYGGTLSNEQYFGPGTRLTVT.

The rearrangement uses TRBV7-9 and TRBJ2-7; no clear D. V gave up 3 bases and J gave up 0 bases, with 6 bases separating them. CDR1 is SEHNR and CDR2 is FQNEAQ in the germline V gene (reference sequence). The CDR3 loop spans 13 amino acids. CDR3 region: CASSFGSSYEQYF. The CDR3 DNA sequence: TGTGCCAGCAGCTTCGGCAGCTCCTACGAGCAGTACTTC.

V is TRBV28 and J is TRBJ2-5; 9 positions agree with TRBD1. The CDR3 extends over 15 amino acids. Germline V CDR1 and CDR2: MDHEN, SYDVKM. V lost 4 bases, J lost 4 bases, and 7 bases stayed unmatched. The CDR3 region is CASSSRTGVGETQYF. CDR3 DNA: TGTGCCAGCAGTTCTCGGACAGGGGTCGGAGAGACCCAGTACTTC. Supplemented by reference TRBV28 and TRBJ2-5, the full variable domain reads DVKVTQSSRYLVKRTGEKVFLECVQDMDHENMFWYRQDPGLGLRLIYFSYDVKMKEKGDIPEGYSVSREKKERFSLILESASTNQTSMYLCASSSRTGVGETQYFGPGTRLLVL.

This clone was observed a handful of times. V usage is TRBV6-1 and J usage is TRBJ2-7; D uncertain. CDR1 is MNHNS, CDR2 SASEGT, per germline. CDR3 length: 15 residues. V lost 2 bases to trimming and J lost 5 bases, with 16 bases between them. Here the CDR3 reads CASSERPGSPDEQYF. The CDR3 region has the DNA TGTGCCAGCAGTGAAAGGCCGGGTTCGCCGGACGAGCAGTACTTC.

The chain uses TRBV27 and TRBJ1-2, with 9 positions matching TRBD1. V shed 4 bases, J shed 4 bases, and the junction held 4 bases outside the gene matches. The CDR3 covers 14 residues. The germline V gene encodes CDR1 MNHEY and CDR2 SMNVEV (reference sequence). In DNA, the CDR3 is TGTGCCAGCAGTTCCCGGGACAGGGTCTATGGCTACACCTTC. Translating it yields CASSSRDRVYGYTF.

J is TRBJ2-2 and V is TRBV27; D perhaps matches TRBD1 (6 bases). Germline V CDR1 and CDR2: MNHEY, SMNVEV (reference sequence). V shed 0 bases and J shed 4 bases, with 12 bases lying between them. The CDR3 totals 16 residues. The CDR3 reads CASSLSADSGTGELFF. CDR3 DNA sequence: TGTGCCAGCAGTTTATCGGCGGACAGCGGCACCGGGGAGCTGTTTTTT.

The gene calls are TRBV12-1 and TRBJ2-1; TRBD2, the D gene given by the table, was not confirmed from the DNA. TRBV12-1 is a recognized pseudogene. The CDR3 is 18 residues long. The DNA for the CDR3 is TGTGCCAGCAGCTTTGGGGGCGGGAAGAGGTCCTCCTACAATGAGCAGTTCTTC. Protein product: CASSFGGGKRSSYNEQFF.

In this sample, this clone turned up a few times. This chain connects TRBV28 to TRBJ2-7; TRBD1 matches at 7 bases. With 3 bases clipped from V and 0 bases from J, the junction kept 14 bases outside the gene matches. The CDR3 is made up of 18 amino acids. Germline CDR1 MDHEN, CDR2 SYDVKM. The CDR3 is CASSLDRQGVSSSYEQYF. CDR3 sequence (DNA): TGTGCCAGCAGTTTGGACCGACAGGGCGTCTCCAGCTCCTACGAGCAGTACTTC.

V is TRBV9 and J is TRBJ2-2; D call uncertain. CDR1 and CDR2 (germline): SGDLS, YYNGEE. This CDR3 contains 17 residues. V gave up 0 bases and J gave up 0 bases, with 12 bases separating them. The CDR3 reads CASSVAWSATNTGELFF. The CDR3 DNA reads TGTGCCAGCAGCGTAGCGTGGTCTGCGACGAACACCGGGGAGCTGTTTTTT.

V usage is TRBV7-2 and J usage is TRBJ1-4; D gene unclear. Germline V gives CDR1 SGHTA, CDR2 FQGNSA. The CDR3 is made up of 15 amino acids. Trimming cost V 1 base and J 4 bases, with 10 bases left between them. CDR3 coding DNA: TGTGCCAGCAGCTTAGTCGCGGCCCATAATGAAAAACTGTTTTTT. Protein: CASSLVAAHNEKLFF.

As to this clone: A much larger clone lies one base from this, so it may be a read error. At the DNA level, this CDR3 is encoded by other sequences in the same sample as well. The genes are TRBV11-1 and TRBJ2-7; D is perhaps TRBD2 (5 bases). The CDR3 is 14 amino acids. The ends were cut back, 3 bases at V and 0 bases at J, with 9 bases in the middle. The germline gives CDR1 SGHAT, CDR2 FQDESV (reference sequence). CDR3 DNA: TGTGCCAGCAGCTTGCAACGGGACTCCTACGAGCAGTACTTC. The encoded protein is CASSLQRDSYEQYF.

CDR3 sequence reads: CASQDSNQPQHF. CDR3 DNA: TGTGCCAGTCAGGATAGCAATCAGCCCCAGCATTTT. The gene calls are TRBV2 and TRBJ1-5, with D uncertain. CDR1 is SNHLY, CDR2 FYNNEI, per germline. CDR3 size: 12 residues. V was clipped by 9 bases and J by 0 bases, with 6 bases between them.

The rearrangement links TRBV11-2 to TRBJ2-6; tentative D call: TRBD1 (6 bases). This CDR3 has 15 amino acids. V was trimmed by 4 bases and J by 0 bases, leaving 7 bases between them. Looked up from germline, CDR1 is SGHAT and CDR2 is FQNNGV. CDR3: CASSSQGSGANVLTF. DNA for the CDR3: TGTGCCAGCAGCTCACAGGGCTCTGGGGCCAACGTCCTGACTTTC.

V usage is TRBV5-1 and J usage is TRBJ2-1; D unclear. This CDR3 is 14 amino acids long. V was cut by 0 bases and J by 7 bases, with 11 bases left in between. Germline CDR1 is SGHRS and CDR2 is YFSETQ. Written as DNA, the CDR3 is TGCGCCAGCAGCTTGGTAGGCTATCAAAATGAGCAGTTCTTC. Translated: CASSLVGYQNEQFF.

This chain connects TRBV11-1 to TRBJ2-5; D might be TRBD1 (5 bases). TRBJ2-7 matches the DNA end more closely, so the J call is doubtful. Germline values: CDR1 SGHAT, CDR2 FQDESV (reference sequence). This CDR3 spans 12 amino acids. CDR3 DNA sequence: TGTGCCAGCAGCTTACAGGGTTACGAGCAGTACTTC. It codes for CASSLQGYEQYF.

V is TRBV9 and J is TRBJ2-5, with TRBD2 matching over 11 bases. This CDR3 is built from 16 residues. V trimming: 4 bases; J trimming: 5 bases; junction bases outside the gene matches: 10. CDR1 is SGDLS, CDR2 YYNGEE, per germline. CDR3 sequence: CASSTSLAGGYETQYF. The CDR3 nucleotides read TGTGCCAGCAGCACATCCCTAGCGGGAGGTTATGAGACCCAGTACTTC.

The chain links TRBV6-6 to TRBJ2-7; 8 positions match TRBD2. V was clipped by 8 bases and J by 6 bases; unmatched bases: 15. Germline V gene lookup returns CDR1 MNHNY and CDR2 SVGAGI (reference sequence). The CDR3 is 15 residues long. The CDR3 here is CASLRGAGGEGEQYF. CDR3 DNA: TGTGCCAGCCTCAGAGGGGCGGGGGGTGAAGGCGAGCAGTACTTC.

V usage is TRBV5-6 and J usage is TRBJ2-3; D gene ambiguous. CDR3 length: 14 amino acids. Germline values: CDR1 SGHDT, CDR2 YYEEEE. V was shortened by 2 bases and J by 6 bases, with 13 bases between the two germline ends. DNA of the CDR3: TGTGCCAGCAGCTTAACGTCATCGGGTGATACGCAGTATTTT. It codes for CASSLTSSGDTQYF.

In nucleotides, the CDR3 is TGTGCCAGCAGGACAGGGGGGAAAGGTACCCAGTACTTC. Amino acid sequence: CASRTGGKGTQYF. The V and J genes are TRBV2 and TRBJ2-5; 9 bases match TRBD1. Losses at the gene ends were 6 bases for V and 8 bases for J; bases not matched to a gene: 7. The CDR3 sequence is 13 residues long. CDR1 and CDR2 from the germline V gene are SNHLY and FYNNEI. The full variable domain, in which reference TRBV2 and TRBJ2-5 provide the parts outside the CDR3, is EPEVTQTPSHQVTQMGQEVILRCVPISNHLYFYWYRQILGQKVEFLVSFYNNEISEKSEIFDDQFSVERPDGSNFTLKIRSTKLEDSAMYFCASRTGGKGTQYFGPGTRLLVL.

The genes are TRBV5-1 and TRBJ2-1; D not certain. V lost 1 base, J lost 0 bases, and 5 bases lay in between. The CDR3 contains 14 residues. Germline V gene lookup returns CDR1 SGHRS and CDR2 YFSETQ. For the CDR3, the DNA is TGCGCCAGCAGCTTGAAGTACTCCTACAATGAGCAGTTCTTC. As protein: CASSLKYSYNEQFF.

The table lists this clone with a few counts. Here the CDR3 reads CASSDSTGLKVRNTIYF. The CDR3 DNA sequence: TGTGCCAGCAGTGACTCTACGGGCCTCAAGGTTAGAAACACCATATATTTT. V and J are TRBV28 and TRBJ1-3; D unclear. With 5 bases removed from V and 5 bases from J, the gap between germline ends came to 22 bases. The CDR3 is 17 amino acids. CDR1 is MDHEN, CDR2 SYDVKM, per germline.

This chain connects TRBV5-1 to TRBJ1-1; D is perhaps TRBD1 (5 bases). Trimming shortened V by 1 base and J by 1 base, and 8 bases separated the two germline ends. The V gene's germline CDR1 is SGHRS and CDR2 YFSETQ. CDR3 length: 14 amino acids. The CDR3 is CASSLYGGNTEAFF. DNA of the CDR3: TGCGCCAGCAGCTTGTATGGGGGGAACACTGAAGCTTTCTTT.

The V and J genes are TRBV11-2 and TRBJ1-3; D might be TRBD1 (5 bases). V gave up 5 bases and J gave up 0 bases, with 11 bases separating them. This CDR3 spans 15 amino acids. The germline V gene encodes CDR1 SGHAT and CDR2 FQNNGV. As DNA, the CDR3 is TGTGCCAGCAGCCTGGGACGGCACTCTGGAAACACCATATATTTT. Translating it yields CASSLGRHSGNTIYF.

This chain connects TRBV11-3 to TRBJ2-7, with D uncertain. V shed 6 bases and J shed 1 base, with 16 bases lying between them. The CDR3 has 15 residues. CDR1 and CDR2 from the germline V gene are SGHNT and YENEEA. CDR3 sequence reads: CASSSSDGVSYEQYF. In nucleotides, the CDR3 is TGTGCCAGCAGTTCCTCGGACGGCGTTTCCTACGAGCAGTACTTC.

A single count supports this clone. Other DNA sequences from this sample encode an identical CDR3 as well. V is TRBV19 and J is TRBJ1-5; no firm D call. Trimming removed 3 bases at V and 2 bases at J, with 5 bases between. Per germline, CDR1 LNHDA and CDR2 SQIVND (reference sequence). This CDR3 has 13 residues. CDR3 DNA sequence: TGTGCCAGTAGTATCTCCGGCAATCAGCCCCAGCATTTT. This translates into CASSISGNQPQHF.

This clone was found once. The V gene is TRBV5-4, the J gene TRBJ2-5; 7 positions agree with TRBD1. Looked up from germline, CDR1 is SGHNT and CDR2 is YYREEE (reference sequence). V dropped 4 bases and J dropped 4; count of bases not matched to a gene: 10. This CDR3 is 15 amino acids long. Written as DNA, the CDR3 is TGTGCCAGCAGCGCGCAGTACAGGGGCGGAGAGACCCAGTACTTC. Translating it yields CASSAQYRGGETQYF.

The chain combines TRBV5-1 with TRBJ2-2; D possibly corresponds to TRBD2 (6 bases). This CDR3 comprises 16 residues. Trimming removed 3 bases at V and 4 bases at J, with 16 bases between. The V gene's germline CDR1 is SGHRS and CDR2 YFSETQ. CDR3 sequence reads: CASSSPGLAVTGELFF. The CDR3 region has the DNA TGCGCCAGCAGCTCCCCTGGGTTAGCGGTCACCGGGGAGCTGTTTTTT.